Below, one TCR beta chain is given with its context. V shed 8 bases and J 4 bases; nucleotides not matched to a gene: 7. The CDR3 has 14 amino acids. Looked up from germline, CDR1 is MNHEY and CDR2 is SMNVEV (reference sequence). As handled by the study authors: It was from reference gene primer amplification that nucleated cell counts were estimated. Only in-frame clones appear in the TCRdb table, and some are missing; sequencing was by immunoSEQ multiplex PCR. For V, J and clone size, that table is used; D and trimming come from the DNA. This sample yields tens of thousands of clones, of which around 79% are seen a single time; roughly 11% belongs to the top ten. The data were obtained in a study of blood T cell repertoires in COVID-19. Study-level background: Some COVID-19 samples were acute and others convalescent; all came from the United States, Italy and Spain. PBMCs, B-cell-depleted T cells, or T cells were the source of the cDNA or gDNA that made up the material.

The specimen was peripheral blood. The source of this sequence is a man in his fifties with acute or convalescent COVID-19. This chain joins TRBV27 and TRBJ1-4, with 7 bases identical to TRBD1. CDR3 DNA sequence: TGTGCCAGCGCCAGCCAGGGGGGTAATGAAAAACTGTTTTTT. It yields the protein CASASQGGNEKLFF.